This T cell receptor (beta chain) was sequenced during a study of monozygotic twins with inflammatory bowel disease. Findings of the study overall: Patient repertoire variability may have increased through differing immunosuppressive treatments. Those with IBD had lower TCRbeta diversity (inverse Simpson) than their healthy co-twins did.

With respect to this clonotype: The antigen is undetermined.

Germline loops: CDR1 SGHRS, CDR2 YFSETQ. This CDR3 comprises 13 residues. Each of the TCR libraries took roughly 3,700 ng of total RNA. TCRdb reprocessed the 5' RACE reads, with one entry per CDR3 protein and no DNA. This sample contains 330,000 or so distinct CDR3 sequences. This receptor was taken from a human donor with ulcerative colitis or Crohn's disease, or a healthy co-twin of an affected twin (not recorded which). This rearrangement joins TRBV5-1 to TRBJ2-1. Sequenced material: blood. The CDR3 sequence is CASSLVFYNEQFF.